This T cell receptor beta chain came from a study of vaccination and CD4 T cells after COVID-19. The study, taken as a whole, reports: Post-vaccination reactive clonotypes (median roughly 41) did not differ significantly from post-infection (around 19).

Oncomine TCR Beta short-read sequencing was applied to DNA from cultured CD4+ T cells. After culture, CD4+ T cells served as the source for genomic DNA extraction. TCRdb itself ran the PCR reads through MiXCR, one entry per CDR3 protein. Among 20,000 to 25,000 distinct CDR3 sequences listed, less than 70% were seen once. In the case of this clonotype: The antigen is undetermined.

Treatment indicated: roughly ten-day PBMC culture with coronavirus spike peptide pools or control peptides (ViraFEST assay). This CDR3 spans 13 amino acids. The V gene lost 2 bases and the J gene lost 4 bases, with 8 bases spanning the gap. Germline CDR1 and CDR2: ENHRY and SYGVKD. The V gene is TRBV10-3, the J gene TRBJ1-1; no clear D. The sample taken for sequencing was CD4+ T cells from blood, cultured in vitro. This receptor was obtained from a human donor who had recovered from COVID-19. The CDR3 protein is CAISEQEGTEAFF. The CDR3 nucleotides read TGTGCCATCAGTGAGCAGGAGGGCACTGAAGCTTTCTTT.